This T cell receptor (beta chain) was identified during a study of T cell repertoires in aging, cancer and after chemotherapy. Study context: Donor ages fell into six groups from 30 or younger up to 70 or older. Repeat sampling of healthy donors over several months to years showed clear clonal overlap. The full dataset contained 9.1 million or so TCR reads. Findings and caveats of the study: In cancer patients, declining TCR diversity with age involved lost richness and lost evenness.

TRB rearrangements spanning V, D and J were amplified using mixed TRB-A/B primers. TCRdb fed the multiplex PCR reads into MiXCR, producing one record per CDR3 protein. The sample has about 9,700 distinct CDR3 sequences, 25% to 40% seen once. Details on this clonotype: Its antigen is not identified.

Trimming cost V 4 bases and J 6 bases, with 13 bases left between them. This CDR3 is 14 amino acids long. CDR1 and CDR2 (germline): KGHSH, LQKENI. Peripheral blood genomic DNA, not sorted cells or RNA, was the template. The material sequenced was blood. The TCR comes from a human donor in good health. The genes are TRBV18 and TRBJ1-5; D is possibly TRBD1 (5 bases). The CDR3, as DNA: TGTGCCAGCTCACAACAGGCGTCAAGTCAGCCCCAGCATTTT. Translation: CASSQQASSQPQHF.